Sequencing of this TCR beta chain was carried out in a study of OX40 agonist ivuxolimab in advanced cancers. At the level of the whole study: The costimulatory receptor OX40 (CD134) was targeted by ivuxolimab, a fully human IgG2 agonistic monoclonal antibody. Intravenous ivuxolimab was administered to patients every 2 weeks at six dose levels: 0.01, 0.1, 0.3, 1.5, 3 and 10 mg/kg. Of the approximately 50 dose-escalation patients, hepatocellular carcinoma was present in 19, melanoma in approximately 15, renal cell carcinoma in 9 and head and neck cancer in 9. A male proportion of about 79% and a mean age of 60 years, ranging from about 23 to 90, were recorded for the dose-escalation cohort. Patients were allowed to have had prior anti-PD-1, anti-PD-L1 or anti-CTLA-4 therapy, and around 43% of the dose-escalation patients had been treated with checkpoint inhibitors. Partial responses occurred in three dose-escalation patients, of whom one had hepatocellular carcinoma and two had cutaneous melanoma. The purpose of peripheral TCRbeta sequencing was to test whether ivuxolimab changed TCR sequence diversity and led to clonal T-cell expansion. The paper describes the monotherapy dose-escalation part (N of about 50 patients) of the phase I trial of ivuxolimab. Broader findings and caveats from the paper: At doses of 0.1 to 3.0 mg/kg, clonal expansion of both CD4+ and CD8+ blood T cells was observed from baseline to week 6. Low levels of normalized T-cell clonal expansion were also seen in some patients who did not respond. After ivuxolimab, expanded clones were on average more numerous among CD8+ T cells than among CD4+ T cells. The antigen specificity of the clonally expanded peripheral T cells was not determined. In the 0.1-3.0 mg/kg groups, partial responders were among the patients with the lowest normalized peripheral clonal expansion, particularly in CD8+ T cells.

A note on this clone: It lacks a known antigen. The input lacks base qualities; no much larger clone sits a single base away.

Genomic DNA was isolated from the sorted cells so that the TCRbeta CDR3 region could be sequenced. TCRbeta CDR3 regions were sequenced using the immunoSEQ Assay. This is the immuneACCESS table as TCRdb keeps it, with only in-frame sequences that have V and J called. A part of the clones is gone; compared with another copy, unresolved V genes explain less than half, and the rest is unexplained. The sample table holds around 70,000 clones, of which more than 75% were seen once. Jointly, the top ten make up less than 6% of the sample. V loses 1 base at its end and J loses 6 bases; junction bases beyond the gene matches: 9. Including the terminal cysteine and phenylalanine, the CDR3 comprises 15 residues. Only the CDR3 part of the read is kept: 45 bases, read in frame from the first base. Based on the germline V gene, the CDR1 and CDR2 sequences are SNHLY and FYNNEI. The trial excluded patients who had a history of autoimmune disease or were on systemic immunosuppression. Peripheral blood for TCR sequencing was drawn from every dose cohort at baseline, at cycle 4 day 1 and at cycle 7 day 1. Samples came from an open-label, multicenter, first-in-human phase I dose-escalation trial of ivuxolimab. Adults with locally advanced or metastatic melanoma, renal cell carcinoma, hepatocellular carcinoma or head and neck squamous cell carcinoma were enrolled in the trial. CD4+ and CD8+ T cells were sorted separately from peripheral blood before TCR sequencing.

This sequence originates from an adult with an advanced solid tumor such as melanoma, head and neck, liver or kidney cancer. Sequenced here: CD4+ or CD8+ T cells sorted from blood, sampled in a trial of the OX40 agonist ivuxolimab. The chain is assembled from TRBV2 and TRBJ2-7; TRBD1 aligns with 7 central bases. The DNA sequence is given as TGTGCCAGCAGTGAAGAGACAGGGCTACCTATCGAGCAGTACTTC. This translates into CASSEETGLPIEQYF.